This T cell receptor beta chain derives from a study of shared clonotypes between healthy human individuals. TCRdb's table, derived via immunoSEQ multiplex PCR, lists solely in-frame clones and lacks some. The sample consists of about 480,000 clones, 70% to 80% of them appearing once. CDR1 is SGHTA and CDR2 is FQGNSA in the germline V gene. Losses at the gene ends were 5 bases for V and 6 bases for J; bases not matched to a gene: 5. This CDR3 has 14 amino acids. The receptor's source is a woman aged 40 to 50 in good health. Some clones in this sample may be carry-over from other donors' samples. Sequencing was done on a sample of PBMCs. The chain recombines TRBV7-2 with TRBJ2-1; 9 bases align to TRBD2. CDR3 DNA sequence: TGTGCCAGCAGCCCGGGACTAGCTGTCAATGAGCAGTTCTTC. This codes for CASSPGLAVNEQFF.